This passage covers 30 T cell receptor beta chains from one sample sequenced in a study of read filtering for tumor transcriptome and immune sequencing. Molecular barcoded adaptors covering alpha/delta and beta/gamma chains were used on about 390 ng RNA. A single record per CDR3 protein comes from TCRdb applying MiXCR to the reads. The sample carries about 93,000 distinct CDR3 sequences, 20% to 25% recorded once. The material sequenced was a population of CD138-negative cells sorted from bone marrow. These receptors all come from a donor over 35 with multiple myeloma.

This clonotype was seen a handful of times. The genes are TRBV12-3 or TRBV12-4 and TRBJ2-1, with 8 bases lining up with TRBD1. J lost 7 bases, V lost 6 bases, and 11 bases had no gene match. This CDR3 has 15 residues. CDR3 nucleotide sequence: TGTGCCAGCAGCCTCCGGGACAGGCGGTCGAATGAGCAGTTCTTC. Translation: CASSLRDRRSNEQFF.

The table lists this clonotype with a count of one. A read error may explain this, as a much larger clone is one base away. The chain couples TRBV29-1 to TRBJ2-1, with D unresolved. CDR3 length equals 13 residues. V gave up 6 bases and J gave up 8 bases, with 17 bases separating them. From germline, CDR1 is SQVTM and CDR2 ANQGSEA. CDR3 coding DNA: TGCAGCGTCCCGGACCTTACTCCCCATGAGCAGTTCTTC. Amino acids: CSVPDLTPHEQFF.

V gene TRBV20-1 combines with J gene TRBJ2-3; no definite D call. The germline CDR1 and CDR2 sequences are DFQATT and SNEGSKA (reference sequence). V was cut by 4 bases and J by 3 bases, with 14 bases left in between. The length of the CDR3 is 14 residues. This chain's CDR3 is CSATIGLGTDTQYF. CDR3 bases: TGCAGTGCTACAATAGGGCTGGGGACAGATACGCAGTATTTT.

This clonotype was detected many times. This chain links TRBV5-1 with TRBJ2-3; 7 nucleotides align to TRBD2. J gave up 0 bases and V 3 bases, and 7 bases lay outside the gene matches. The CDR3 is 16 residues long. Germline CDR1 SGHRS, CDR2 YFSETQ. Written as DNA, the CDR3 is TGCGCCAGCAGCTCAAACGGGGGACTAAGCACAGATACGCAGTATTTT. Residues: CASSSNGGLSTDTQYF.

In its sample, this clonotype was seen a few times. The chain couples TRBV29-1 to TRBJ2-1; unclear D gene. Germline lookup yields CDR1 SQVTM and CDR2 ANQGSEA. The CDR3 is 15 amino acids. The ends were cut back, 1 base at V and 4 bases at J, with 14 bases in the middle. CDR3 sequence: CSVEVGVVLYNEQFF. CDR3 in DNA: TGCAGCGTTGAAGTTGGGGTGGTTCTTTACAATGAGCAGTTCTTC.

Comment on this clonotype: The junction does not match germline at one end; this may be a read error. The V and J genes are TRBV19 and TRBJ2-1; a possible D gene is TRBD1 (6 bases). This CDR3 spans 16 amino acids. The V gene's germline CDR1 is LNHDA and CDR2 SQIVND (reference sequence). This chain's CDR3 is CASSPRTVYSHNEQLF. The CDR3 DNA reads as TGTGCCAGTAGTCCGAGGACAGTATACTCCCACAATGAGCAGCTCTTC.

This clonotype has a count of ten or more. The rearrangement uses TRBV11-2 and TRBJ2-3; TRBD2 aligns across 10 bases. The CDR3 extends over 16 amino acids. CDR1 and CDR2 from the germline V gene are SGHAT and FQNNGV. The V and J ends lost 5 bases and 8 bases, in that order; junction bases with no gene match: 13. CDR3 sequence (DNA): TGTGCCAGCAGCCCCGGAGCGGCTAGCGGGGGAGTTACGCAGTATTTT. Translation gives CASSPGAASGGVTQYF. The complete variable domain, with remaining parts taken from reference TRBV11-2 and TRBJ2-3, reads EAGVAQSPRYKIIEKRQSVAFWCNPISGHATLYWYQQILGQGPKLLIQFQNNGVVDDSQLPKDRFSAERLKGVDSTLKIQPAKLEDSAVYLCASSPGAASGGVTQYFGPGTRLTVL.

This clonotype was seen at least ten times. The rearrangement uses TRBV7-8 and TRBJ2-2; 7 positions agree with TRBD1. From germline, CDR1 is SGHVS and CDR2 FQNEAQ. V was pared by 2 bases and J by 3 bases, with 3 bases of the junction left unmatched. The length of the CDR3 is 15 residues. CDR3 coding DNA: TGTGCCAGCAGCTTAACGGGACAGCACACCGGGGAGCTGTTTTTT. Residues: CASSLTGQHTGELFF.

The CDR3 sequence: CASSSVLANQPQHF. For the CDR3, the DNA is TGTGCCAGCAGCTCGGTCCTGGCCAATCAGCCCCAGCATTTT. The chain employs TRBV5-5 and TRBJ1-5; no definite D call. Germline CDR1 and CDR2: SGHKS and YYEKEE (reference sequence). CDR3 size: 14 residues. The germline V and J ends were trimmed by 3 bases and 3 bases, with 10 bases remaining between them.

This clonotype was observed many times. The gene calls are TRBV11-2 and TRBJ1-1; maybe TRBD1 (5 bases). Germline assignment: CDR1 SGHAT and CDR2 FQNNGV. The CDR3 is 16 amino acids. V shed 1 base and J shed 3 bases, with 15 bases lying between them. The CDR3 DNA reads TGTGCCAGCAGCTTAGTATCAGGGTCGGTCTACACTGAAGCTTTCTTT. Its protein product is CASSLVSGSVYTEAFF.

This clonotype was counted a few times. V gene TRBV29-1 combines with J gene TRBJ2-5; no reliable D call. CDR3 size: 12 residues. Germline-derived CDR1 and CDR2 are SQVTM and ANQGSEA. The V end was cut by 4 bases, the J end by 4 bases, with 10 bases between. The chain's CDR3 is CSVVERAETQYF. CDR3 DNA: TGCAGCGTTGTGGAAAGGGCAGAGACCCAGTACTTC. Full variable domain (missing parts from reference TRBV29-1 and TRBJ2-5): SAVISQKPSRDICQRGTSLTIQCQVDSQVTMMFWYRQQPGQSLTLIATANQGSEATYESGFVIDKFPISRPNLTFSTLTVSNMSPEDSSIYLCSVVERAETQYFGPGTRLLVL.

This clonotype was recorded at least ten times. The gene calls are TRBV2 and TRBJ2-1; possible D gene TRBD2, 5 bases. Deletions cut 9 bases from V and 3 bases from J, with 12 bases between. CDR1 and CDR2 from the germline V gene are SNHLY and FYNNEI. The CDR3 contains 13 residues. The CDR3, as DNA: TGTGCCAGTTCCGGGAACTTCTACAATGAGCAGTTCTTC. Amino acid sequence: CASSGNFYNEQFF.

Note on this clonotype: This could be a read error, since a much larger clone is one nucleotide away. The V and J genes are TRBV28 and TRBJ2-7; D may be TRBD1 (6 bases). CDR1 and CDR2 from the germline V gene are MDHEN and SYDVKM. The CDR3 consists of 13 residues. CDR3 in amino acids: CATQPGQHYEQNF. CDR3 coding DNA: TGTGCCACCCAACCGGGACAACACTACGAGCAGAACTTC.

This clonotype was picked up one time. Germline and junction disagree at one end, which may indicate a read error. The rearrangement joins TRBV12-3 or TRBV12-4 to TRBJ2-2, with a tentative D call TRBD1 (5 bases). The CDR3 runs 15 residues. This CDR3 is CASSYAQADTRELFF. Written as DNA, the CDR3 is TGTGCCAGCAGTTACGCGCAGGCGGACACCAGGGAGCTGTTTTTT.

This clonotype was detected many times. The chain has TRBV7-9 and TRBJ2-3; 8 positions match TRBD2. J lost 6 bases, V lost 7 bases, and 18 bases had no gene match. Per germline, CDR1 SEHNR and CDR2 FQNEAQ (reference sequence). The CDR3 extends over 17 amino acids. As DNA, the CDR3 is TGTGCCAGCAAGCCGCGAGAGGCAGCGGGGGCAGGGGATACGCAGTATTTT. Translating it yields CASKPREAAGAGDTQYF.

With regard to this clonotype: Since the CDR3 does not end with the conserved phenylalanine or tryptophan, this likely comes from a read error. J is TRBJ2-1 and V is TRBV7-9, with a weak D call TRBD1 (5 bases). This CDR3 is 14 amino acids long. Trimming removed 2 bases from V and 6 bases from J, with 11 bases in between. Germline lookup yields CDR1 SEHNR and CDR2 FQNEAQ (reference sequence). This chain's CDR3 is CASSLLSGSNEQFL. The CDR3 coding sequence is TGTGCCAGCAGCTTACTTTCAGGGTCCAATGAGCAGTTCCTC.

At least ten counts were recorded for this clonotype. The CDR3 sequence: CASSLGGQETQYF. The CDR3 nucleotides are TGTGCCAGCAGCCTAGGGGGACAAGAGACCCAGTACTTC. The rearrangement uses TRBV11-3 and TRBJ2-5; tentatively, D is TRBD1 (6 bases). Trimming took 5 bases from V and 2 from J, leaving 9 bases between them. Germline CDR1 is SGHNT and CDR2 is YENEEA. This CDR3 has 13 residues.

This clonotype has ten or more counts. The chain uses TRBV7-3 and TRBJ2-5; TRBD1 is a possible D gene (6 bases). The CDR3 runs 13 residues. Germline CDR1 SGHTA, CDR2 FQGTGA. V lost 6 bases, J lost 3 bases, and 11 bases lay in between. CDR3 DNA: TGTGCCAGCAGTCGACAGGCGGAAGAGACCCAGTACTTC. Protein sequence: CASSRQAEETQYF.

The chain recombines TRBV15 with TRBJ1-2; D not certain. With 4 bases removed from V and 8 bases from J, the gap between germline ends came to 11 bases. Germline values: CDR1 LNHNV, CDR2 YYDKDF (reference sequence). The CDR3 contains 12 residues. The CDR3 DNA is TGTGCCACCAGCAAAGATCGTCCCGGCTACACCTTC. Translating it yields CATSKDRPGYTF.

In the case of this clonotype: One junction end does not reproduce the germline sequence, and a read error may be involved. This chain links TRBV20-1 with TRBJ1-1, with 7 positions matching TRBD1. There are 13 residues in the CDR3. CDR1 is DFQATT, CDR2 SNEGSKA, per germline (reference sequence). The CDR3 DNA reads as TGCAGTGCTAGGAAGGACAGGAACACTGAATCTTTTTTT. As protein: CSARKDRNTESFF.

The chain joins TRBV30 to TRBJ1-1; no definite D call. The V and J ends lost 0 bases and 10 bases respectively, with 18 bases between them. From germline, CDR1 is GTSNPN and CDR2 SVGIG (reference sequence). The CDR3 has 14 residues. CDR3 loop: CAWSVHGSGPRAFF. DNA for the CDR3: TGTGCCTGGAGTGTACATGGCTCCGGACCCAGAGCTTTCTTT.

Ten or more counts support this clonotype. As DNA, the CDR3 is TGTGCCAGCAGTGAAGCGGTCCTAGGACAGGGTAATGAAAAACTGTTTTTT. Its protein is CASSEAVLGQGNEKLFF. The chain links TRBV6-1 to TRBJ1-4; 8 nucleotides line up with TRBD1. Trimming cost V 0 bases and J 4 bases; bases outside gene matches: 7. The CDR3 is made up of 17 amino acids. Per germline, CDR1 MNHNS and CDR2 SASEGT.

This clonotype was found many times. The chain is built from TRBV20-1 and TRBJ1-5; 8 nucleotides agree with TRBD1. This CDR3 region has 15 residues. V was clipped by 3 bases and J by 3 bases; unmatched bases: 7. In germline, CDR1 is DFQATT, CDR2 SNEGSKA (reference sequence). CDR3 protein: CSASQTGATNQPQHF. In DNA form, the CDR3 reads TGCAGTGCTAGCCAGACAGGGGCGACCAATCAGCCCCAGCATTTT.

In the case of this clonotype: A much larger clone lies a single base off, so this may be a read error. The chain recombines TRBV5-1 with TRBJ2-5; 8 bases are a match to TRBD1. The CDR3 extends over 16 amino acids. Germline CDR1 reads SGHRS; CDR2 reads YFSETQ. CDR3 amino acids: CTSSLSGQGAEETQYF. The CDR3 DNA sequence: TGCACCAGCAGCTTGAGTGGGCAGGGGGCCGAAGAGACCCAGTACTTC. Based on the CDR3 plus reference TRBV5-1 and TRBJ2-5, the full variable domain is KAGVTQTPRYLIKTRGQQVTLSCSPISGHRSVSWYQQTPGQGLQFLFEYFSETQRNKGNFPGRFSGRQFSNSRSEMNVSTLELGDSALYLCTSSLSGQGAEETQYFGPGTRLLVL.

The V and J genes are TRBV5-1 and TRBJ1-2; a possible D gene is TRBD1 (6 bases). V was trimmed by 5 bases and J by 0 bases, leaving 14 bases between them. The germline V gene has CDR1 SGHRS and CDR2 YFSETQ. This CDR3 is built from 15 residues. CDR3 nucleotide sequence: TGCGCCAGCAGAGTCCAGGGGAGGGCTAACTATGGCTACACCTTC. Residues: CASRVQGRANYGYTF. The full variable domain, completed using reference TRBV5-1 and TRBJ1-2, is KAGVTQTPRYLIKTRGQQVTLSCSPISGHRSVSWYQQTPGQGLQFLFEYFSETQRNKGNFPGRFSGRQFSNSRSEMNVSTLELGDSALYLCASRVQGRANYGYTFGSGTRLTVV.

The rearrangement links TRBV9 to TRBJ2-5; D gene uncertain. CDR3 length equals 13 residues. V was shortened by 5 bases and J by 9 bases, with 17 bases between the two germline ends. Germline values: CDR1 SGDLS, CDR2 YYNGEE. This CDR3 is CASSPQVSYAQYF. In nucleotides, the CDR3 is TGTGCCAGCAGTCCCCAGGTCTCCTACGCCCAGTACTTC.

This clonotype was observed a handful of times. The genes are TRBV29-1 and TRBJ2-3; D remains ambiguous. The CDR3 consists of 10 residues. Looked up from germline, CDR1 is SQVTM and CDR2 is ANQGSEA. V dropped 4 bases and J dropped 9 bases, with 8 bases sitting between them. The CDR3 sequence: CSVVKATQYF. The CDR3 DNA sequence: TGCAGCGTTGTCAAGGCCACGCAGTATTTT.

The sample holds a few counts of this clonotype. The chain couples TRBV20-1 to TRBJ2-5, with 8 bases that match TRBD2. CDR3 length equals 12 residues. Germline values: CDR1 DFQATT, CDR2 SNEGSKA (reference sequence). The V gene end was trimmed by 5 bases and the J gene end by 5 bases; junction bases not matched to a gene: 4. The CDR3 is CSARGGWETQYF. The CDR3 DNA reads as TGCAGTGCTCGGGGGGGGTGGGAGACCCAGTACTTC.

Concerning this clonotype: A much larger clone lies one base from this, so it may be a read error. The genes are TRBV5-1 and TRBJ2-1, with 9 positions matching TRBD1. V shed 4 bases, J shed 12 bases, and the junction held 8 bases outside the gene matches. The CDR3 is made up of 13 amino acids. Germline V gene lookup returns CDR1 SGHRS and CDR2 YFSETQ. The CDR3 loop is CASSPDRGSGQFF. CDR3 in DNA: TGCGCCAGCAGCCCGGACAGGGGATCTGGGCAGTTCTTC.

This clonotype was seen a handful of times. This chain links TRBV7-9 with TRBJ2-1; 8 bases are shared with TRBD2. There are 15 residues in the CDR3. CDR1 is SEHNR, CDR2 FQNEAQ, per germline (reference sequence). J lost 6 bases, V lost 5 bases, and 9 bases had no gene match. The CDR3 loop is CASSPRGGSLNEQFF. CDR3 DNA sequence: TGTGCCAGCAGCCCGCGCGGGGGGTCCCTCAATGAGCAGTTCTTC.